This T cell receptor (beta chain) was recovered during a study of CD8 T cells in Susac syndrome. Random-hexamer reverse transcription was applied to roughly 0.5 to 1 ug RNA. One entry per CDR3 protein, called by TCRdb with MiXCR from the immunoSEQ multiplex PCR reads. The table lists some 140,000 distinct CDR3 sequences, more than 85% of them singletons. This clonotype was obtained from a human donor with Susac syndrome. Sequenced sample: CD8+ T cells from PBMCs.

CDR3 sequence: CASHGEGTYEQYF. As DNA, the CDR3 is TGTGCCAGCCACGGGGAGGGGACCTACGAGCAGTACTTC. The chain recombines TRBV11-2 with TRBJ2-7; the match to TRBD2 covers 7 bases. Trimming cost V 8 bases and J 2 bases; bases outside gene matches: 6. The CDR3 contains 13 residues. Germline V CDR1 and CDR2: SGHAT, FQNNGV.